The 5 T cell receptor beta chains below were found in one sample sequenced in a study of cytomegalovirus exposure and HLA in healthy donors. The PCR ran on 60 Vbeta and 13 Jbeta primers. Libraries were prepared by immunoSEQ multiplex PCR; TCRdb keeps only in-frame clonotypes and omits some of them. The table shows about 140,000 clones, with roughly four fifths occurring only once. What was sequenced was PBMCs. These receptors all come from a man aged 18 to 29 in good health and CMV-seropositive.

With respect to this clone: The same CDR3 also results from other DNA sequences found in this sample. The V call is TRBV6-6, the J call TRBJ1-2; TRBD1 is a possible D gene (5 bases). The germline V gene encodes CDR1 MNHNY and CDR2 SVGAGI (reference sequence). CDR3 length equals 12 residues. Trimming cost V 5 bases and J 4 bases, with 8 bases left between them. The CDR3 nucleotides are TGTGCCAGCAGTCGGACAAGCTATGGCTACACCTTC. It encodes CASSRTSYGYTF.

V usage is TRBV28 and J usage is TRBJ2-5; 8 nucleotides agree with TRBD2. The J call may be wrong; the DNA end is better matched by TRBJ2-7. Looked up from germline, CDR1 is MDHEN and CDR2 is SYDVKM. This CDR3 is 18 amino acids long. CDR3 in DNA: TGTGCCAGCAGCGCAAAGGGGATTGCGGGAGGAAGCTCCTACGAGCAGTACTTC. Amino acid sequence: CASSAKGIAGGSSYEQYF.

As concerns this clone: Sequence at one end of the junction differs from germline and may be a read error. The same CDR3 can be traced to other DNA sequences in this sample. V is TRBV5-1 and J is TRBJ2-5, with D perhaps TRBD2 (5 bases). The CDR3 has 17 amino acids. Per the germline V gene, CDR1 is SGHRS and CDR2 is YFSETQ. The CDR3 protein is CASSLGGPVQHQETQYF. As DNA, the CDR3 is TGCGCCAGCAGCTTGGGAGGGCCGGTACAGCACCAAGAGACTCAGTACTTC. Full variable domain (missing parts from reference TRBV5-1 and TRBJ2-5): KAGVTQTPRYLIKTRGQQVTLSCSPISGHRSVSWYQQTPGQGLQFLFEYFSETQRNKGNFPGRFSGRQFSNSRSEMNVSTLELGDSALYLCASSLGGPVQHQETQYFGPGTRLLVL.

The chain uses TRBV6-5 and TRBJ2-1; 8 bases agree with TRBD2. The CDR3 consists of 14 residues. Looked up from germline, CDR1 is MNHEY and CDR2 is SVGAGI. V shed 2 bases, J shed 8 bases, and the junction held 5 bases outside the gene matches. The CDR3 DNA sequence: TGTGCCAGCAGTTACGCGGGAGGAGGCGATGAGCAGTTCTTC. Translating gives CASSYAGGGDEQFF.

This sequence joins TRBV28 and TRBJ1-5; perhaps TRBD1 as D (6 bases). CDR1 and CDR2 (germline): MDHEN, SYDVKM. The CDR3 sequence is 13 residues long. The V and J ends lost 4 bases and 5 bases respectively, with 9 bases between them. CDR3 nucleotide sequence: TGTGCCAGCAGTTCCCACAGGGATCAGCCCCAGCATTTT. This codes for CASSSHRDQPQHF.